A single sample gave rise to the 9 T cell receptor beta chains below, sequenced in a study of blood T cell repertoires in COVID-19. The data were produced by immunoSEQ multiplex PCR, yet TCRdb's version contains in-frame clones alone and is incomplete. Of about 200,000 clones listed, 88% are singletons. Sequenced: peripheral blood. The origin of the receptors is a man in his late teens or twenties with active or convalescent COVID-19.

CDR3 nucleotide sequence: TGTGCCAGCAGTGAATCGGGACAGGGTTCCTACAATGAGCAGTTCTTC. Translated: CASSESGQGSYNEQFF. This rearrangement joins TRBV25-1 to TRBJ2-1; 9 nucleotides match TRBD1. CDR3 size: 16 residues. Germline V gives CDR1 MGHDK, CDR2 SYGVNS. With 1 base clipped from V and 1 base from J, the junction kept 2 bases outside the gene matches.

The chain carries TRBV7-8 and TRBJ2-5; D may be TRBD1 (6 bases). The CDR3 totals 13 residues. The V end lost 8 bases, the J end lost 5 bases, and 15 bases lay between the germline ends. Germline CDR1 and CDR2: SGHVS and FQNEAQ. This chain's CDR3 is CASENRDRETQYF. The DNA for the CDR3 is TGTGCCAGCGAAAACAGGGACCGCGAGACCCAGTACTTC.

This chain joins TRBV12-5 and TRBJ2-2; no definite D call. This CDR3 is built from 14 residues. V was pared by 6 bases and J by 0 bases, with 8 bases between. Germline V gene data show CDR1 as LGHNT and CDR2 as FRNRAP. The CDR3 loop reads CASGTYANTGELFF. CDR3 DNA: TGTGCTAGTGGCACTTACGCGAACACCGGGGAGCTGTTTTTT.

The chain couples TRBV5-1 to TRBJ1-3; 7 nucleotides align to TRBD1. CDR1 is SGHRS, CDR2 YFSETQ, per germline. The CDR3 consists of 15 residues. J was trimmed by 4 bases and V by 2 bases; bases with no gene match: 6. The CDR3 region is CASSFNRGPGNTIYF. CDR3 nucleotides: TGCGCCAGCAGCTTTAACAGGGGACCGGGAAACACCATATATTTT.

This chain joins TRBV7-2 and TRBJ2-7; TRBD2 matches 7 bases. The CDR3 covers 14 residues. Germline assignment: CDR1 SGHTA and CDR2 FQGNSA. Germline trimming cut 5 bases from V and 3 bases from J; bases unmatched to any gene: 7. The CDR3 bases are TGTGCCAGCAGCCCGAAGCGGGGAGACTACGAGCAGTACTTC. It specifies CASSPKRGDYEQYF. Combining the CDR3 with reference TRBV7-2 and TRBJ2-7 gives the whole variable domain GAGVSQSPSNKVTEKGKDVELRCDPISGHTALYWYRQSLGQGLEFLIYFQGNSAPDKSGLPSDRFSAERTGGSVSTLTIQRTQQEDSAVYLCASSPKRGDYEQYFGPGTRLTVT.

This clone is a singleton in its sample. The chain is built from TRBV9 and TRBJ1-5; TRBD1 agrees at 11 bases. V shed 3 bases and J 0 bases; nucleotides not matched to a gene: 5. Germline CDR1 and CDR2: SGDLS and YYNGEE. The length of the CDR3 is 17 residues. The DNA of the CDR3 is TGTGCCAGCAGCGGGGGACAGGGGGATACTAGCAATCAGCCCCAGCATTTT. Translation gives CASSGGQGDTSNQPQHF.

CDR3 sequence: CASSGRGGGGSNQPQHF. DNA of the CDR3: TGTGCCAGCAGTGGCCGCGGGGGCGGGGGTTCCAATCAGCCCCAGCATTTT. The rearrangement links TRBV6-1 to TRBJ1-5, with TRBD1 as a possible D gene (6 bases). Germline values: CDR1 MNHNS, CDR2 SASEGT. The V end was cut by 4 bases, the J end by 3 bases, with 19 bases between. This CDR3 has 17 amino acids.

This clone was seen only once. This chain uses TRBV2 with TRBJ1-5; the D is unclear. Per the germline V gene, CDR1 is SNHLY and CDR2 is FYNNEI. CDR3 length: 14 residues. Trimming took 6 bases from V and 4 from J, leaving 13 bases between them. The CDR3 loop is CASRSGARNQPQHF. As DNA, the CDR3 is TGTGCCAGCAGAAGCGGAGCTCGGAATCAGCCCCAGCATTTT.

This chain joins TRBV19 and TRBJ1-2; 7 bases line up with TRBD1. CDR1 LNHDA and CDR2 SQIVND come from the germline V gene (reference sequence). The CDR3 is 13 amino acids. J lost 4 bases, V lost 5 bases, and 4 bases had no gene match. This chain's CDR3 is CASSWDSSYGYTF. The CDR3 coding sequence is TGTGCCAGTAGTTGGGACAGCTCCTATGGCTACACCTTC. Complete variable domain (other parts from reference TRBV19 and TRBJ1-2): DGGITQSPKYLFRKEGQNVTLSCEQNLNHDAMYWYRQDPGQGLRLIYYSQIVNDFQKGDIAEGYSVSREKKESFPLTVTSAQKNPTAFYLCASSWDSSYGYTFGSGTRLTVV.